The 19 T cell receptor beta chains reported below all come from one sample, sequenced in a study of blood T cells in healthy people across ages. Primed by a sample-barcoded 5' primer and a J-beta primer mix, a second PCR proceeded for 7 to 11 cycles. TCRdb passed the 5' RACE reads through MiXCR, listing each CDR3 protein once. Of about 670,000 distinct CDR3 sequences in the sample, more than 45% were seen once. The source material was blood. The origin of the receptors is a woman at least 80 years old in good health.

This clonotype appeared a few times. This may come from a read error, since a much larger clone is one base off. This sequence joins TRBV12-3 or TRBV12-4 and TRBJ2-4; TRBD2 agrees at 10 bases. Judging by the DNA end, TRBJ2-5 fits better; the J call may be wrong. This CDR3 is built from 16 residues. The CDR3 DNA follows: TGTGCCGGCAGTTTAGGAGTACTAGCGGGATTTGGGACCCAGTACTTC. It yields the protein CAGSLGVLAGFGTQYF.

This chain uses TRBV7-3 with TRBJ2-1, with a possible D match to TRBD2 (7 bases). The CDR3 is 15 amino acids. Germline CDR1 and CDR2: SGHTA and FQGTGA. With 5 bases removed from V and 7 bases from J, the gap between germline ends came to 18 bases. The CDR3 DNA sequence: TGTGCCAGCAGCCTAAAGGCGGGGGCGGGGAATGAGCAGTTCTTC. Protein sequence: CASSLKAGAGNEQFF.

V and J are TRBV12-3 or TRBV12-4 and TRBJ1-2; unclear D gene. V gave up 8 bases and J gave up 7 bases, with 17 bases separating them. This CDR3 has 13 residues. The CDR3 here is CASRPGGLGGYTF. In DNA form, the CDR3 reads TGTGCCAGCCGCCCTGGAGGTTTGGGTGGCTACACCTTC.

This clonotype was found many times. The rearrangement uses TRBV10-3 and TRBJ1-2; 9 nucleotides match TRBD1. CDR3 length: 12 residues. The germline CDR1 and CDR2 sequences are ENHRY and SYGVKD. The trim removed 10 bases at V and 6 bases at J, leaving 6 bases unmatched. The CDR3 protein is CATVTGGHGYTF. The CDR3 coding sequence is TGTGCCACCGTTACAGGGGGCCATGGCTACACCTTC.

Ten or more counts support this clonotype. V usage is TRBV27 and J usage is TRBJ2-7, with D unclear. Trimming took 1 base from V and 3 from J, leaving 10 bases between them. The V gene's germline CDR1 is MNHEY and CDR2 SMNVEV (reference sequence). CDR3 length equals 14 residues. CDR3 sequence: CASSLYGLGYEQYF. The CDR3, as DNA: TGTGCCAGCAGTTTATACGGGTTGGGCTACGAGCAGTACTTC.

The chain carries TRBV7-2 and TRBJ2-3; 12 positions agree with TRBD2. The V segment lost 8 bases and the J segment 6 bases; nucleotides outside the gene matches: 24. Germline lookup yields CDR1 SGHTA and CDR2 FQGNSA. This CDR3 region has 20 residues. The CDR3 region has the DNA TGTGCCAGCTTACTGCCGGACAGGGGTAGACTAGCGGGAGTCCGTGATACGCAGTATTTT. It encodes CASLLPDRGRLAGVRDTQYF. Complete variable domain (other parts from reference TRBV7-2 and TRBJ2-3): GAGVSQSPSNKVTEKGKDVELRCDPISGHTALYWYRQSLGQGLEFLIYFQGNSAPDKSGLPSDRFSAERTGGSVSTLTIQRTQQEDSAVYLCASLLPDRGRLAGVRDTQYFGPGTRLTVL.

The rearrangement uses TRBV28 and TRBJ1-3, with no clear D. V was trimmed by 7 bases and J by 1 base, leaving 11 bases between them. Germline CDR1 reads MDHEN; CDR2 reads SYDVKM. The CDR3 length is 14 residues. The CDR3 DNA sequence: TGTGCCAGCACCTTTCGGGGATCTGGAAACACCATATATTTT. Translating gives CASTFRGSGNTIYF.

This clonotype was seen at least ten times. The chain is built from TRBV7-3 and TRBJ2-7; D remains ambiguous. Germline CDR1 is SGHTA and CDR2 is FQGTGA. Trimming left V 0 bases short and J 2 bases short, with 11 bases between. The CDR3 covers 15 residues. The CDR3 is CASSLTGSGTYEQYF. In DNA, the CDR3 is TGTGCCAGCAGCTTAACCGGTTCTGGCACCTACGAGCAGTACTTC.

The chain joins TRBV10-3 to TRBJ1-2, with 9 nucleotides matching TRBD1. With 5 bases clipped from V and 10 bases from J, the junction kept 11 bases outside the gene matches. The CDR3 covers 14 residues. CDR1 is ENHRY and CDR2 is SYGVKD in the germline V gene. The CDR3 protein is CAISTSGTGTVYTF. In DNA, the CDR3 is TGTGCCATCAGTACGTCCGGGACAGGGACAGTCTACACCTTC.

This clonotype was seen once. The junction shows a germline mismatch at one end, possibly a read error. The chain is built from TRBV15 and TRBJ2-5; D possibly corresponds to TRBD2 (6 bases). The CDR3 length is 15 residues. CDR1 LNHNV and CDR2 YYDKDF come from the germline V gene (reference sequence). CDR3 loop: CATSGVGGSREAQYF. The CDR3 DNA is TGTGCCACCAGCGGAGTTGGGGGGAGCAGAGAGGCCCAGTACTTC.

The rearrangement links TRBV24-1 to TRBJ1-1, with D perhaps matching TRBD1 (6 bases). The CDR3 has 12 amino acids. Germline V lookup: CDR1 KGHDR, CDR2 SFDVKD. Trimming pared 7 bases from V and 5 bases from J, leaving 10 bases between. The DNA of the CDR3 is TGTGCCACCAGAGGAGGGGGTACTGAAGCTTTCTTT. Protein sequence: CATRGGGTEAFF.

The gene calls are TRBV30 and TRBJ2-5; 15 nucleotides line up with TRBD2. This CDR3 contains 17 residues. The J segment lost 5 bases and the V segment lost 2 bases, leaving 9 bases of the junction unmatched. Germline CDR1 and CDR2: GTSNPN and SVGIG (reference sequence). CDR3 sequence: CAWSIRGLAGGSETQYF. DNA of the CDR3: TGTGCCTGGAGTATCCGGGGACTAGCGGGAGGTTCGGAGACCCAGTACTTC.

This chain links TRBV20-1 with TRBJ2-3, with D possibly being TRBD1 or TRBD2 (5 bases each). Germline assignment: CDR1 DFQATT and CDR2 SNEGSKA (reference sequence). The CDR3 has 11 residues. Trimming removed 4 bases at V and 10 bases at J, with 12 bases between. The DNA of the CDR3 is TGCAGTGCTATTTGGGGACCCGCGCAGTATTTT. Translated: CSAIWGPAQYF.

This clonotype has a handful of counts. The V call is TRBV9, the J call TRBJ2-7, with D possibly being TRBD2 (5 bases). Germline V gene sequence: CDR1 SGDLS, CDR2 YYNGEE. The CDR3 is 15 residues long. V was trimmed by 2 bases and J by 0 bases, leaving 12 bases between them. Here the CDR3 reads CASSVFPGSSYEQYF. Here the CDR3 DNA reads TGTGCCAGCAGCGTGTTTCCGGGAAGCTCCTACGAGCAGTACTTC.

The table lists this clonotype with a few counts. The CDR3 protein is CASSSGSPTIEAFF. The DNA of the CDR3 is TGTGCCAGCAGCTCAGGATCACCCACAATCGAAGCTTTCTTT. The chain joins TRBV9 to TRBJ1-1; D is uncertain. Germline CDR1 and CDR2: SGDLS and YYNGEE. The CDR3 has 14 residues. The ends were cut back, 4 bases at V and 8 bases at J, with 18 bases in the middle.

The rearrangement links TRBV2 to TRBJ1-4; 8 bases are a match to TRBD1. Per the germline V gene, CDR1 is SNHLY and CDR2 is FYNNEI. J gave up 5 bases and V 6 bases, and 8 bases lay outside the gene matches. This CDR3 is built from 15 residues. CDR3 amino acids: CASRRQGQTNEKLFF. Written as DNA, the CDR3 is TGTGCCAGCAGACGACAGGGGCAGACAAATGAAAAACTGTTTTTT.

The chain recombines TRBV5-5 with TRBJ2-1; 11 bases are shared with TRBD2. Trimming removed 4 bases from V and 2 bases from J; junction bases left unmatched: 8. Germline V gene data show CDR1 as SGHKS and CDR2 as YYEKEE (reference sequence). This CDR3 comprises 17 residues. The CDR3 is CASSLGTSGATYNEQFF. In nucleotides, the CDR3 is TGTGCCAGCAGCCTCGGGACTAGCGGTGCTACCTACAATGAGCAGTTCTTC.

This clonotype showed up many times. This chain joins TRBV3-1 and TRBJ2-7, with TRBD2 matching over 9 bases. After removal of 4 bases from V and 5 bases from J, the junction contained 6 bases not matched to a gene. The CDR3 runs to 14 residues. Per germline, CDR1 LGHDT and CDR2 YNNKEL (reference sequence). This chain's CDR3 is CASSRGRDSHEQYF. CDR3 DNA sequence: TGTGCCAGCAGCCGCGGGAGGGATTCCCACGAGCAGTACTTC.

Concerning this clonotype: A read error may produce the germline difference seen at one junction end. V usage is TRBV7-3 and J usage is TRBJ2-3; D may be TRBD2 (6 bases). Germline V lookup: CDR1 SGHTA, CDR2 FQGTGA. This CDR3 has 14 amino acids. Here the CDR3 DNA reads TGTGCCAGCAGCCCCGGACTACTCACAGATACGCTGTATTTT. Translated, it gives CASSPGLLTDTLYF.